This T cell receptor beta chain was sequenced in a study of blood T cell repertoires in COVID-19. V gave up 0 bases and J gave up 0 bases; unmatched junction bases: 4. Germline V CDR1 and CDR2: SGHRS, YFSETQ. This CDR3 region has 16 residues. Authors' data handling: Amplifying reference gene primers gave estimates of nucleated cell counts. Profiling relied on immunoSEQ multiplex PCR, and the TCRdb table lists in-frame clones only, not all of them. V, J and clone size derive from that table, while D and trimming were established from the DNA sequence. The sample lists fewer than 250,000 clones, approximately 88% seen once, with about 6.5% in the top ten.

The clonotype originates from a man aged 60-69 years who had recovered from COVID-19. Sequencing input: peripheral blood. The genes are TRBV5-1 and TRBJ2-5; 8 bases are shared with TRBD2. The DNA of the CDR3 is TGCGCCAGCAGCTTGGCCCTGACTAGCGACCAAGAGACCCAGTACTTC. Translating gives CASSLALTSDQETQYF.